Shown below are 2 T cell receptor beta chains from a single sample sequenced in a study of tumor-infiltrating lymphocytes in localized non-small cell lung cancer. The table came from immunoSEQ multiplex PCR; TCRdb's copy has only in-frame clones and leaves some out. The sample has some 5,200 clones, around 65% seen once; the top ten hold 13% to 15%. The sequenced sample was uninvolved lung tissue not adjacent to the tumor. The receptors shown here come from a human donor with non-small cell lung cancer.

The V gene is TRBV19, the J gene TRBJ2-7; a possible D gene is TRBD1 (6 bases). This CDR3 is 14 amino acids long. V was cut by 2 bases and J by 3 bases, with 11 bases left in between. Germline CDR1 and CDR2: LNHDA and SQIVND (reference sequence). DNA of the CDR3: TGTGCCAGTAGTATATTTAGGACAGTCTACGAGCAGTACTTC. It encodes CASSIFRTVYEQYF.

The table lists this clone with a few counts. The genes are TRBV7-6 and TRBJ2-1; 9 bases agree with TRBD2. Germline V gives CDR1 SGHVS, CDR2 FNYEAQ. The J segment lost 4 bases and the V segment lost 5 bases, leaving 9 bases of the junction unmatched. The CDR3 extends over 16 amino acids. In nucleotides, the CDR3 is TGTGCCAGCAGCCAAACAGTAGCGGGAGAGTACAATGAGCAGTTCTTC. Amino acid sequence: CASSQTVAGEYNEQFF.